Shown below are 11 T cell receptor beta chains from a single sample sequenced in a study of blood T cells in healthy people across ages. Combining a sample-barcoded 5' primer with a J-beta primer mix, a second PCR ran for roughly 6 to 12 cycles. MiXCR, applied by TCRdb to the 5' RACE reads, yields one record per CDR3 protein. The repertoire holds about 1.8 million distinct CDR3 sequences, with about 49% as singletons. The sample was blood. The receptors here all came from a woman aged 40-49 years in good health.

The V call is TRBV27, the J call TRBJ2-1; no definite D call. The CDR3 is 17 residues long. Trimming removed 0 bases from V and 0 bases from J, with 12 bases in between. Looked up from germline, CDR1 is MNHEY and CDR2 is SMNVEV (reference sequence). CDR3 bases: TGTGCCAGCAGTTTATCGGGGATGGCGGACTCCTACAATGAGCAGTTCTTC. Amino acid sequence: CASSLSGMADSYNEQFF.

The chain recombines TRBV4-2 with TRBJ2-5; D is perhaps TRBD1 or TRBD2 (5 bases each). The germline V gene has CDR1 LGHNA and CDR2 YNFKEQ. V lost 0 bases and J lost 2, with 19 bases in between. The CDR3 totals 18 residues. The CDR3 reads CASSQDTLGPGGQETQYF. The CDR3 nucleotides read TGTGCCAGCAGCCAAGACACCTTGGGACCCGGCGGGCAAGAGACCCAGTACTTC.

The V call is TRBV5-1, the J call TRBJ1-1; TRBD1 might be the D (6 bases). The V end was cut by 1 base, the J end by 9 bases, with 16 bases between. Germline V gives CDR1 SGHRS, CDR2 YFSETQ. The CDR3 has 14 residues. CDR3: CASSLILGGTQAFF. The DNA of the CDR3 is TGCGCCAGCAGCTTGATCCTAGGGGGAACCCAAGCTTTCTTT.

For this clonotype: Relative to the germline gene, one junction end is altered; a read error may explain this. The CDR3 DNA is TGTGCTAGCAGCCCCGGGGCCCCATCAGCCGAGCAGTACTTC. Amino acid sequence: CASSPGAPSAEQYF. The V call is TRBV7-7, the J call TRBJ2-7; D tentatively fits TRBD1 or TRBD2 (5 bases each). This CDR3 comprises 14 residues. The germline gives CDR1 SSHAT, CDR2 FNYEAQ (reference sequence).

V gene TRBV15 combines with J gene TRBJ2-3; D ambiguous. V lost 4 bases and J 6 bases, leaving 14 bases between the germline ends. Germline CDR1 LNHNV, CDR2 YYDKDF (reference sequence). The length of the CDR3 is 14 residues. The chain's CDR3 is CATSIWADMDTQYF. Written as DNA, the CDR3 is TGTGCCACCAGCATCTGGGCAGATATGGATACGCAGTATTTT.

The gene calls are TRBV5-6 and TRBJ2-5; the D call may be TRBD1 or TRBD2 (6 bases each). The J call could be wrong; TRBJ2-7 is a better fit for the DNA end. Germline-derived CDR1 and CDR2 are SGHDT and YYEEEE. The CDR3 has 14 amino acids. CDR3 residues: CASSTAGHTYEQYF. DNA of the CDR3: TGTGCCAGCAGCACGGCGGGACATACCTACGAGCAGTACTTC.

This clonotype was observed a handful of times. The chain is built from TRBV6-5 and TRBJ2-3; D is ambiguous. The CDR3 is 14 amino acids. V lost 0 bases, J lost 3 bases, and 7 bases lay in between. The germline gives CDR1 MNHEY, CDR2 SVGAGI. The CDR3 DNA reads as TGTGCCAGCAGTTACTCGGTTTTTACAGATACGCAGTATTTT. This sequence encodes CASSYSVFTDTQYF.

Worth noting for this clonotype: Germline is not matched at one junction end, which may reflect a read error. The J gene is TRBJ2-7, the V gene TRBV12-3 or TRBV12-4, with 10 bases matching TRBD2. The CDR3 is 14 amino acids. The CDR3 loop is CASRLAGGLREQYF. As DNA, the CDR3 is TGTGCCAGCAGATTAGCGGGGGGCCTCCGCGAGCAGTACTTC.

This clonotype was picked up a small number of times. The chain couples TRBV28 to TRBJ2-7; tentative D call: TRBD1 (5 bases). V lost 0 bases to trimming and J lost 3 bases, with 12 bases between them. Germline values: CDR1 MDHEN, CDR2 SYDVKM. The CDR3 covers 15 residues. CDR3 loop: CASSLWPGQDYEQYF. CDR3 nucleotide sequence: TGTGCCAGCAGTTTATGGCCAGGGCAAGACTACGAGCAGTACTTC. The full variable domain, in which reference TRBV28 and TRBJ2-7 provide the parts outside the CDR3, is DVKVTQSSRYLVKRTGEKVFLECVQDMDHENMFWYRQDPGLGLRLIYFSYDVKMKEKGDIPEGYSVSREKKERFSLILESASTNQTSMYLCASSLWPGQDYEQYFGPGTRLTVT.

This clonotype was counted a few times. The V call is TRBV10-2, the J call TRBJ2-7; D remains ambiguous. This CDR3 contains 11 residues. The V and J ends lost 2 bases and 7 bases respectively, with 6 bases between them. CDR1 and CDR2 from the germline V gene are WSHSY and SAAADI. Written as DNA, the CDR3 is TGCGCCAGCAGTGAGATACGGGAGCAGTACTTC. It yields the protein CASSEIREQYF.

This clonotype was recorded a few times. The genes are TRBV7-8 and TRBJ1-2, with 12 bases that match TRBD1. V lost 1 base and J lost 3; bases outside the gene matches: 3. Germline V gene data show CDR1 as SGHVS and CDR2 as FQNEAQ. The CDR3 is made up of 16 amino acids. This CDR3 reads CASSLGGQGAYYGYTF. CDR3 nucleotide sequence: TGTGCCAGCAGCTTAGGGGGACAGGGGGCATACTATGGCTACACCTTC.